The 26 T cell receptor beta chains listed next were all sequenced from one sample in a study of blood T cell repertoires in COVID-19. Clones were read by immunoSEQ multiplex PCR, and TCRdb kept only the in-frame ones, dropping some. The table shows over 60,000 clones, with 82% occurring only once. The material sequenced was peripheral blood. The origin of the receptors is a woman older than 75 with acute or convalescent COVID-19.

The rearrangement uses TRBV15 and TRBJ2-1; D call uncertain. Germline V gene sequence: CDR1 LNHNV, CDR2 YYDKDF (reference sequence). Trimming took 5 bases from V and 7 from J, leaving 18 bases between them. The CDR3 consists of 15 residues. The DNA of the CDR3 is TGTGCCACCAGCCCTACCCTAACCTTGGTGAATGAGCAGTTCTTC. As protein: CATSPTLTLVNEQFF.

This chain uses TRBV18 with TRBJ2-1; TRBD2 matches at 7 bases. Trimming removed 8 bases from V and 10 bases from J; junction bases left unmatched: 14. Germline CDR1 reads KGHSH; CDR2 reads LQKENI. This CDR3 has 14 residues. The CDR3 nucleotides are TGTGCCAGCCTTGGGGGGGTCCCTTTGGAAGAGCAGTTCTTC. It specifies CASLGGVPLEEQFF.

The CDR3 is CASSPGGQRETQYF. CDR3 DNA sequence: TGTGCCAGCAGCCCGGGGGGGCAGAGAGAGACCCAGTACTTC. This chain links TRBV5-4 with TRBJ2-5; TRBD2 matches at 8 bases. CDR3 length: 14 residues. Trimming removed 4 bases from V and 4 bases from J; junction bases left unmatched: 6. The germline gives CDR1 SGHNT, CDR2 YYREEE (reference sequence).

This clone appeared a few times. This chain connects TRBV28 to TRBJ2-7; possible D gene TRBD2, 6 bases. Germline CDR1 and CDR2: MDHEN and SYDVKM. Trimming took 3 bases from V and 5 from J, leaving 17 bases between them. This CDR3 is built from 15 residues. The CDR3 is CASSLAPTRFDEQYF. The DNA of the CDR3 is TGTGCCAGCAGTTTGGCCCCGACTAGGTTCGACGAGCAGTACTTC.

The V gene is TRBV6-6, the J gene TRBJ2-5; D may be TRBD2 (6 bases). The germline V and J ends were trimmed by 8 bases and 4 bases, with 11 bases remaining between them. The CDR3 extends over 12 amino acids. The germline V gene has CDR1 MNHNY and CDR2 SVGAGI (reference sequence). CDR3 region: CASRDSVETQYF. In DNA, the CDR3 is TGTGCCAGCCGGGACTCCGTAGAGACCCAGTACTTC.

In this sample, this clone turned up once. The V call is TRBV5-1, the J call TRBJ2-5; D not resolved. The V and J ends lost 4 bases and 9 bases respectively, with 13 bases between them. The length of the CDR3 is 12 residues. Germline V lookup: CDR1 SGHRS, CDR2 YFSETQ. CDR3 region: CASSPPAAAQYF. CDR3 bases: TGCGCCAGCAGCCCACCCGCGGCGGCCCAGTACTTC.

In this sample, this clone turned up once. Written as DNA, the CDR3 is TGCGCCAGCAGCTTGGAACTGAGCGCGGGTGAGCAGTTCTTC. Its translation: CASSLELSAGEQFF. The genes are TRBV5-1 and TRBJ2-1, with D tentatively TRBD2 (5 bases). Trimming took 0 bases from V and 9 from J, leaving 13 bases between them. The CDR3 contains 14 residues. The germline CDR1 and CDR2 sequences are SGHRS and YFSETQ.

The V gene is TRBV9, the J gene TRBJ2-1; TRBD2 agrees at 8 bases. The CDR3 runs 16 residues. V was pared by 0 bases and J by 10 bases, with 12 bases of the junction left unmatched. Germline CDR1 is SGDLS and CDR2 is YYNGEE. DNA of the CDR3: TGTGCCAGCAGCGTAGACGGGGGACTAGTCCCTTCGGAGCAGTTCTTC. Protein product: CASSVDGGLVPSEQFF.

The chain carries TRBV7-8 and TRBJ2-1; TRBD2 matches 13 bases. Per the germline V gene, CDR1 is SGHVS and CDR2 is FQNEAQ. The CDR3 has 16 residues. J lost 13 bases, V lost 1 base, and 10 bases had no gene match. In DNA, the CDR3 is TGTGCCAGCAGCTTAGACGGGACTAGCGGGACTTCAGGCCAGTTCTTC. Translation gives CASSLDGTSGTSGQFF.

The rearrangement uses TRBV19 and TRBJ1-5, with D perhaps TRBD1 (5 bases). Deletions cut 2 bases from V and 9 bases from J, with 17 bases between. Germline lookup yields CDR1 LNHDA and CDR2 SQIVND (reference sequence). The CDR3 loop spans 15 amino acids. CDR3 coding DNA: TGTGCCAGTAGTATACGGGAGCTGGGGAGGGGGCCCCAGCATTTT. Amino acid sequence: CASSIRELGRGPQHF.

This rearrangement joins TRBV7-8 to TRBJ2-1; 10 positions match TRBD1. The CDR3 is 15 residues long. Germline V CDR1 and CDR2: SGHVS, FQNEAQ. Unmatched junction bases numbered 8, after V lost 3 bases and J lost 9 bases. As DNA, the CDR3 is TGTGCCAGCAGCTTCGTGACAGGGGGCGGGGGTGAGCAGTTCTTC. Its translation: CASSFVTGGGGEQFF.

The chain combines TRBV19 with TRBJ2-7; 10 bases line up with TRBD1. Germline V lookup: CDR1 LNHDA, CDR2 SQIVND (reference sequence). This CDR3 is built from 14 residues. The trim removed 4 bases at V and 2 bases at J, leaving 2 bases unmatched. CDR3 nucleotides: TGTGCCAGTAGTACCGGGACAGGGGCCTACGAGCAGTACTTC. This sequence encodes CASSTGTGAYEQYF. Filled out from reference TRBV19 and TRBJ2-7, the complete variable domain reads DGGITQSPKYLFRKEGQNVTLSCEQNLNHDAMYWYRQDPGQGLRLIYYSQIVNDFQKGDIAEGYSVSREKKESFPLTVTSAQKNPTAFYLCASSTGTGAYEQYFGPGTRLTVT.

This rearrangement joins TRBV29-1 to TRBJ1-1; D not certain. The CDR3 consists of 14 residues. Germline V CDR1 and CDR2: SQVTM, ANQGSEA. V lost 6 bases and J lost 1, with 15 bases in between. In DNA, the CDR3 is TGCAGCGTAGCCGCACAGCTATGGAACACTGAAGCTTTCTTT. Amino acid sequence: CSVAAQLWNTEAFF.

The V call is TRBV2, the J call TRBJ2-3, with 7 bases fitting TRBD1. The CDR3 loop spans 15 amino acids. Germline values: CDR1 SNHLY, CDR2 FYNNEI. Losses at the gene ends were 6 bases for V and 0 bases for J; bases not matched to a gene: 6. CDR3 loop: CASSRQGKSTDTQYF. The CDR3 DNA reads TGTGCCAGCAGCCGACAGGGAAAGAGCACAGATACGCAGTATTTT.

The rearrangement joins TRBV11-2 to TRBJ2-4; D is perhaps TRBD1 (5 bases). V gave up 2 bases and J gave up 6 bases, with 11 bases separating them. The CDR3 covers 14 residues. The germline V gene has CDR1 SGHAT and CDR2 FQNNGV. In nucleotides, the CDR3 is TGTGCCAGCAGCTTATTCGGCAGGGCAAACATTCAGTACTTC. This gives the protein CASSLFGRANIQYF.

This clone came up once. The chain has TRBV12-3 or TRBV12-4 and TRBJ2-3, with 9 bases identical to TRBD2. This CDR3 has 13 amino acids. V lost 7 bases, J lost 8 bases, and 7 bases stayed unmatched. The CDR3 sequence: CASILAGLGTQYF. CDR3 sequence (DNA): TGTGCCAGCATCCTAGCGGGACTAGGTACGCAGTATTTT.

The V call is TRBV19, the J call TRBJ1-4, with D maybe TRBD1 (5 bases). The CDR3 extends over 15 amino acids. Germline assignment: CDR1 LNHDA and CDR2 SQIVND (reference sequence). V gave up 4 bases and J gave up 8 bases, with 17 bases separating them. CDR3: CASSRLRQPGEKLFF. The CDR3 nucleotides read TGTGCCAGTAGTAGGTTACGACAGCCGGGCGAAAAACTGTTTTTT.

This clone was seen more than once but under ten times. The chain carries TRBV10-2 and TRBJ1-2, with 8 bases identical to TRBD1. J lost 2 bases, V lost 2 bases, and 1 base had no gene match. The CDR3 length is 14 residues. The germline V gene has CDR1 WSHSY and CDR2 SAAADI. This CDR3 reads CASSEDRGNYGYTF. The CDR3 DNA follows: TGCGCCAGCAGTGAGGACAGGGGCAACTATGGCTACACCTTC.

This sequence joins TRBV10-1 and TRBJ2-7; D is ambiguous. The CDR3 runs to 14 residues. Trimming pared 5 bases from V and 2 bases from J, leaving 13 bases between. Germline lookup yields CDR1 WNHNN and CDR2 SYGVQD (reference sequence). CDR3 in DNA: TGCGCCAGCAGTCGCCGAGACACCCCCTACGAGCAGTACTTC. It codes for CASSRRDTPYEQYF.

V gene TRBV5-1 combines with J gene TRBJ2-1; TRBD1 aligns across 8 bases. Germline V CDR1 and CDR2: SGHRS, YFSETQ. With V trimmed by 0 bases and J by 4 bases, 3 bases remained unmatched. The CDR3 contains 15 residues. The CDR3 DNA is TGCGCCAGCAGCTTGGTAGGGACAGGATACAATGAGCAGTTCTTC. This codes for CASSLVGTGYNEQFF.

CDR3 DNA: TGCGCCAGCAGCCCCGAGGGGGTCTGGGAAAAACTGTTTTTT. It yields the protein CASSPEGVWEKLFF. The chain carries TRBV4-1 and TRBJ1-4; TRBD1 might be the D (6 bases). This CDR3 has 14 amino acids. V shed 4 bases and J shed 8 bases, with 14 bases lying between them. Germline V lookup: CDR1 MGHRA, CDR2 YSYEKL.

This clone showed up just once. The chain uses TRBV10-3 and TRBJ2-7; 9 nucleotides match TRBD1. This CDR3 has 14 amino acids. V lost 7 bases to trimming and J lost 5 bases; unmatched junction nucleotides: 9. Germline V gene data show CDR1 as ENHRY and CDR2 as SYGVKD. CDR3 in amino acids: CAIKKDRGVDEQYF. In DNA form, the CDR3 reads TGTGCCATCAAGAAGGACAGGGGCGTCGACGAGCAGTACTTC.

V gene TRBV28 combines with J gene TRBJ1-1, with 10 bases that match TRBD1. Germline lookup yields CDR1 MDHEN and CDR2 SYDVKM. The length of the CDR3 is 15 residues. V shed 4 bases, J shed 11 bases, and the junction held 13 bases outside the gene matches. The CDR3 spells CASSSPGQGVNMAFF. The CDR3, as DNA: TGTGCCAGCAGTTCCCCCGGACAGGGGGTTAATATGGCTTTCTTT. Filled out from reference TRBV28 and TRBJ1-1, the complete variable domain reads DVKVTQSSRYLVKRTGEKVFLECVQDMDHENMFWYRQDPGLGLRLIYFSYDVKMKEKGDIPEGYSVSREKKERFSLILESASTNQTSMYLCASSSPGQGVNMAFFGQGTRLTVV.

This rearrangement joins TRBV9 to TRBJ2-2; possibly TRBD1 for D (6 bases). Trimming took 3 bases from V and 7 from J, leaving 7 bases between them. This CDR3 is built from 12 residues. The germline CDR1 and CDR2 sequences are SGDLS and YYNGEE. CDR3 bases: TGTGCCAGCAGCGAAGGGGGCGGGGAGCTGTTTTTT. Translated: CASSEGGGELFF.

The rearrangement joins TRBV19 to TRBJ2-7; weak D call: TRBD1 (5 bases). Germline V gene data show CDR1 as LNHDA and CDR2 as SQIVND (reference sequence). This CDR3 spans 13 amino acids. The V end was cut by 4 bases, the J end by 0 bases, with 7 bases between. CDR3: CASSTDSSYEQYF. The CDR3 DNA follows: TGTGCCAGTAGTACAGACAGCTCCTACGAGCAGTACTTC.

The chain has TRBV5-1 and TRBJ2-5; D gene uncertain. CDR3 length: 15 amino acids. Germline CDR1 is SGHRS and CDR2 is YFSETQ. With 3 bases removed from V and 5 bases from J, the gap between germline ends came to 17 bases. The chain's CDR3 is CASSSLSRLGETQYF. In nucleotides, the CDR3 is TGCGCCAGCAGCTCGCTGTCACGGCTCGGGGAGACCCAGTACTTC. Supplemented by reference TRBV5-1 and TRBJ2-5, the full variable domain reads KAGVTQTPRYLIKTRGQQVTLSCSPISGHRSVSWYQQTPGQGLQFLFEYFSETQRNKGNFPGRFSGRQFSNSRSEMNVSTLELGDSALYLCASSSLSRLGETQYFGPGTRLLVL.